A selection of T cell receptor beta chains follows, all from one sample in a study of blood T cell repertoires in COVID-19. The assay was immunoSEQ multiplex PCR, and TCRdb's table has in-frame clones only and misses some. In the table there are 100,000 to 120,000 clones, approximately 70% of which are singletons. The specimen sequenced was peripheral blood. Receptors originate from a woman aged 40 to 50 with acute or convalescent COVID-19. The CDR3 runs from the conserved cysteine through the conserved F or W. A D gene is named only where the DNA matches it firmly. A clone size is listed for some rows: how often the clone was seen (once, few, many), or a class if it is expanded.

>TRBJ2-4|-|TRBD1|TRBV7-2
CASSSGQGSFDIQYF
TGTGCCAGCAGCTCTGGACAGGGCTCGTTTGACATTCAGTACTTC
>TRBJ2-7|-|TRBD1|TRBV5-1
CASSGPTGSSYEQYF
TGCGCCAGCAGCGGGCCGACAGGGAGCTCCTACGAGCAGTACTTC
>TRBJ2-3|few|-|TRBV9
CASSPRLDGTDTQYF
TGTGCCAGCAGCCCTCGACTAGACGGCACAGATACGCAGTATTTT
>TRBJ1-6|few|-|TRBV5-1
CASSIGTGSPLHF
TGCGCCAGCAGCATAGGGACTGGTTCACCCCTCCACTTT
>TRBJ1-1|few|TRBD1|TRBV5-1
CASSSAGTGNTEAFF
TGCGCCAGCAGCTCCGCCGGGACAGGGAATACTGAAGCTTTCTTT
>TRBJ1-5|few|-|TRBV6-1
CASSEGAVGGREPQHF
TGTGCCAGCAGTGAAGGCGCAGTGGGGGGGCGCGAGCCCCAGCATTTT
>TRBJ2-7|-|-|TRBV3-1/TRBV3-2
CASSQDRSGYEQYF
TGTGCCAGCAGCCAAGATAGGTCAGGCTACGAGCAGTACTTC
>TRBJ1-2|-|TRBD1|TRBV28
CASSAYSGTGKYYGYTF
TGTGCCAGCAGTGCCTATTCCGGGACAGGGAAATACTATGGCTACACCTTC
>TRBJ2-1|-|TRBD2|TRBV19
CASSIGRGNEQFF
TGTGCCAGTAGTATAGGGCGGGGGAATGAGCAGTTCTTC
>TRBJ2-1|-|TRBD2|TRBV5-1
CASSGVAGEGEQFF
TGCGCCAGCTCGGGAGTAGCGGGGGAGGGTGAGCAGTTCTTC
>TRBJ1-5|-|-|TRBV19
CASSTGGGGSNQPQHF
TGTGCCAGTAGTACCGGGGGAGGGGGTAGCAATCAGCCCCAGCATTTT
>TRBJ1-2|-|-|TRBV21-1
CARITPTGTDGYTF
TGTGCCAGAATCACCCCGACAGGGACAGATGGCTACACCTTC
>TRBJ2-3|-|-|TRBV5-6
CASSRLAADTQYF
TGTGCCAGCAGCCGTTTAGCGGCAGATACGCAGTATTTT
>TRBJ1-1|few|-|TRBV6-1
CASSEGGGDTEAFF
TGTGCCAGCAGTGAAGGTGGGGGCGACACTGAAGCTTTCTTT
>TRBJ2-2|once|TRBD2|TRBV18
CASSPRGGDTGELFF
TGTGCCAGCTCACCTCGCGGGGGTGACACCGGGGAGCTGTTTTTT
>TRBJ1-2|-|-|TRBV7-9
CASSLEGYGYTF
TGTGCCAGCAGCCTTGAGGGCTATGGCTACACCTTC
>TRBJ1-4|-|-|TRBV5-1
CASSFVAGNDEKLFF
TGCGCCAGCAGCTTCGTCGCAGGGAACGATGAAAAACTGTTTTTT
>TRBJ1-5|-|TRBD1|TRBV19
CASSIQGDQPQHF
TGTGCCAGTAGTATACAGGGGGATCAGCCCCAGCATTTT